The entry below gives a single T cell receptor (beta chain) sequence along with its context. This clonotype was recorded many times. Its recognized antigen is unknown. The junction differs from germline at one of its ends, possibly a read error. This specimen belongs to a study of read filtering for tumor transcriptome and immune sequencing (TCRdb year 2020). The study in broad terms: The cohort had around 16 male and over 12 female patients with a mean age of roughly 66 years, ranging from roughly 45 to 90. After DNase treatment, whole-transcriptome libraries were prepared with the TruSeq RNA Access Library Prep Kit. One of the main goals was to work out a read-filtering strategy for immune repertoire data, in particular whether clonotypes backed by only a single read should be removed. TCR-region mapped reads per sample ranged from about 3.5 to 10.27 million with IR-seq versus only roughly 75 to 1273 with RNA-seq. By revised international staging, eight or nine patients were R-ISS I, some 17 were R-ISS II and roughly seven were R-ISS III. Using the same bone marrow samples, the study compared TCR repertoires obtained by targeted immune repertoire sequencing with those obtained by bulk whole-transcriptome sequencing.

Taken from cysteine to phenylalanine, the CDR3 has 11 residues. The only DNA kept is the CDR3, 33 bases in frame from the first base. From a lookup of the germline V gene (reference sequence), CDR1 and CDR2 are DFQATT and SNEGSKA. Each patient had bone marrow sampled at the time of active disease. Ficoll-Hypaque density gradient centrifugation was used to isolate bone marrow mononuclear cells. Myeloma plasma cells were removed and CD138-negative cells were obtained by negative selection following labeling with CD138 magnetic microbeads on a MACS separator. Purity of the isolated cells was checked by flow cytometry on an Attune NxT using CD138 antibodies. TRIzol reagent was used to extract total RNA, which was then quantified with a NanoDrop spectrophotometer. For each patient, the CD138-negative bone marrow sample underwent paired RNA-seq and IR-seq. Broader findings and caveats from the paper: Rather than purified T cells, the sorted CD138-negative fraction was a mixed bone marrow immune population. Single-read clonotypes made up about 87% of clonotypes but 3% to 4% of total reads in IR-seq, and 70% to 75% of clonotypes and approximately 48% of reads in RNA-seq. The correlation between IR-seq and RNA-seq shared clonotype proportions was increased by removal of single-read clonotypes. Compared with RNA-seq, IR-seq captured clonotypes at much greater depth and more reliably, and a smaller IR-seq throughput was enough to identify most of the shared clonotypes.

TCR libraries were built from approximately 0.4 ug RNA with the Immunoverse kit, using molecular barcoded adaptors covering alpha/delta and beta/gamma chains. TCR library preparation was performed with the same RNA that was used for transcriptome sequencing. An Illumina HiSeq 4000 with 2 x 150 cycles was used to sequence the TCR libraries. The paper's processing steps were these. TCR reads were aligned to human V, D, J and C references and assembled into CDR3 clonotypes with MiXCR, including quality filtering and error correction. The tcR package in R was used to analyze clonotype counts and gene usage diversity. Raw mapping reads were checked after the RNA-seq reads had been mapped by STAR aligner version 2.5.3a onto the human GRCh37 genome. IR-seq fastq files were randomly downsampled with Seqtk 1.3 to test the effect of sequencing depth on detected clonotypes. TCRdb took the public reads, trimmed them with fastp at Q25, ran MiXCR for clone calling and kept in-frame beta chains. Rows with a matching CDR3 protein are joined into one entry that keeps the most common DNA and genes. The V and J calls follow TCRdb's processing rather than the paper's. This sample comprises approximately 60,000 distinct CDR3 sequences, 20% to 25% of them detected only once. About 15% of the sample lies in the top ten.

Material for sequencing was a population of CD138-negative cells sorted from bone marrow. Per the publication, the cell subset or site label means: bone marrow mononuclear cells depleted of CD138+ plasma/myeloma cells by negative magnetic selection. The V and J segments used are TRBV20-1 and TRBJ2-1; the D gene is perhaps TRBD2, from 6 matching bases. This TCR was recovered from a donor at least 40 years old with multiple myeloma. For the CDR3, the sequence is CSAILLGLYSF. In nucleotides, the sequence is TGCAGTGCTATCCTTTTGGGACTTTATTCCTTC.